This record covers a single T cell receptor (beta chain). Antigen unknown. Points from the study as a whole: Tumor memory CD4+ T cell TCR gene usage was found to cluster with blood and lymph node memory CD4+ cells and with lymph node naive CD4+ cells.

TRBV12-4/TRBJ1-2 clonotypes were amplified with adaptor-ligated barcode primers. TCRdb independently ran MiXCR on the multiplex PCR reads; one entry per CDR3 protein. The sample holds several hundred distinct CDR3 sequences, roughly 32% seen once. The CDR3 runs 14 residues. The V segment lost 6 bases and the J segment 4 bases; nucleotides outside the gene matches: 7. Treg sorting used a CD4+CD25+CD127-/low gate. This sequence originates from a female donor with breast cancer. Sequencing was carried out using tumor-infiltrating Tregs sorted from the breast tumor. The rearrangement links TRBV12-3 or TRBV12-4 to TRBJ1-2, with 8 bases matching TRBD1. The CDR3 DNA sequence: TGTGCCAGCAGGGGCGCCGGGACAGGCTATGGCTACACCTTC. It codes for CASRGAGTGYGYTF.